This entry lists 10 T cell receptor beta chains sequenced from one sample in a study of cytomegalovirus exposure and HLA in healthy donors. Researchers ran the PCR with 60 Vbeta and 13 Jbeta primers. TCRdb's copy holds only in-frame clones and misses some; the assay was immunoSEQ multiplex PCR. The sample lists 100,000 to 150,000 clones; about 74% were seen once. The material sequenced was PBMCs. These receptors were taken from a woman between 50 and 59 years old in good health and CMV-seropositive.

J is TRBJ1-5 and V is TRBV10-3; D perhaps matches TRBD1 (6 bases). The ends were cut back, 3 bases at V and 5 bases at J, with 11 bases in the middle. The CDR3 length is 14 residues. Germline CDR1 ENHRY, CDR2 SYGVKD. CDR3 amino acids: CAISDLQGYQPQHF. CDR3 DNA sequence: TGTGCCATCAGTGACCTTCAGGGGTATCAGCCCCAGCATTTT.

This chain uses TRBV28 with TRBJ2-1, with TRBD2 matching 9 bases. The CDR3 length is 13 residues. Germline values: CDR1 MDHEN, CDR2 SYDVKM. The ends lost 8 bases at V and 7 bases at J; junction bases unmatched: 6. The CDR3 here is CASGGGGRNEQFF. In DNA, the CDR3 is TGTGCCAGCGGCGGGGGGGGACGAAATGAGCAGTTCTTC.

This chain connects TRBV30 to TRBJ2-3; the match to TRBD1 covers 11 bases. This CDR3 contains 13 residues. CDR1 and CDR2 from the germline V gene are GTSNPN and SVGIG (reference sequence). V lost 5 bases and J lost 5; bases outside the gene matches: 3. CDR3 amino acids: CAWGQGARDTQYF. The CDR3 DNA sequence: TGTGCCTGGGGACAGGGGGCAAGAGATACGCAGTATTTT.

The chain combines TRBV19 with TRBJ2-3; TRBD2 aligns across 12 bases. V dropped 5 bases and J dropped 7; count of bases not matched to a gene: 16. CDR1 and CDR2 (germline): LNHDA, SQIVND (reference sequence). The CDR3 is made up of 18 amino acids. The CDR3 sequence: CASSSSLAGGPVSYTQYF. The CDR3 coding sequence is TGTGCCAGTAGTTCCTCCCTAGCGGGGGGGCCAGTATCTTATACGCAGTATTTT.

This chain joins TRBV7-3 and TRBJ2-7; 9 nucleotides match TRBD1. The ends lost 3 bases at V and 4 bases at J; junction bases unmatched: 7. The CDR3 is 15 amino acids. In germline, CDR1 is SGHTA, CDR2 FQGTGA. DNA for the CDR3: TGTGCCAGCAGCTTGGTCGGGACAGGGTTGTACGAGCAGTACTTC. Amino acid sequence: CASSLVGTGLYEQYF.

The chain uses TRBV7-8 and TRBJ2-5, with TRBD2 identical over 7 bases. This CDR3 is 19 amino acids long. V lost 5 bases to trimming and J lost 2 bases; unmatched junction nucleotides: 20. CDR1 and CDR2 from the germline V gene are SGHVS and FQNEAQ. The CDR3 region has the DNA TGTGCCAGCAGCCCCAAGGTATTTGGACTAGATAAAGTACAAGAGACCCAGTACTTC. Residues: CASSPKVFGLDKVQETQYF. Full variable domain (missing parts from reference TRBV7-8 and TRBJ2-5): GAGVSQSPRYKVAKRGQDVALRCDPISGHVSLFWYQQALGQGPEFLTYFQNEAQLDKSGLPSDRFFAERPEGSVSTLKIQRTQQEDSAVYLCASSPKVFGLDKVQETQYFGPGTRLLVL.

The chain links TRBV7-2 to TRBJ2-2; 7 nucleotides line up with TRBD1. The J segment lost 0 bases and the V segment lost 7 bases, leaving 2 bases of the junction unmatched. The length of the CDR3 is 14 residues. The germline gives CDR1 SGHTA, CDR2 FQGNSA. The CDR3 region is CASNQGANTGELFF. CDR3 nucleotides: TGTGCCAGCAACCAGGGGGCGAACACCGGGGAGCTGTTTTTT.

V and J are TRBV5-6 and TRBJ1-5; D uncertain. Trimming took 0 bases from V and 1 from J, leaving 8 bases between them. The CDR3 spans 15 residues. CDR1 is SGHDT, CDR2 YYEEEE, per germline. Here the CDR3 reads CASSLGPGSNQPQHF. CDR3 bases: TGTGCCAGCAGCTTGGGCCCGGGAAGCAATCAGCCCCAGCATTTT.

This rearrangement joins TRBV6-5 to TRBJ2-4, with D tentatively TRBD2 (5 bases). V was clipped by 6 bases and J by 0 bases, with 12 bases between them. Germline V gene lookup returns CDR1 MNHEY and CDR2 SVGAGI. This CDR3 region has 15 residues. The CDR3 sequence is CASSPFAGAKNIQYF. The CDR3 DNA is TGTGCCAGCAGCCCTTTCGCGGGAGCCAAAAACATTCAGTACTTC.

The genes are TRBV28 and TRBJ2-3, with D unclear. CDR1 is MDHEN, CDR2 SYDVKM, per germline. The CDR3 extends over 15 amino acids. Trimming pared 3 bases from V and 2 bases from J, leaving 12 bases between. The CDR3 loop is CASSFSSGYTDTQYF. The CDR3 DNA reads as TGTGCCAGCAGTTTTTCATCGGGTTACACAGATACGCAGTATTTT.